The clone carrying this T cell receptor (beta chain) was observed a few times. These data are taken from a study of T-cell reconstitution after alpha-beta-depleted transplantation in children. CDR1 is DFQATT and CDR2 is SNEGSKA in the germline V gene (reference sequence). This CDR3 comprises 13 residues. V was pared by 5 bases and J by 8 bases, with 16 bases between. Unique molecular identifiers featured in how the TCRbeta library was prepared. TCRdb re-called the PCR reads with MiXCR, one entry per CDR3 protein. The sample yields over 200,000 distinct CDR3 sequences, roughly 18% seen once. This TCR derives from a male patient between 2 and 15 years old who had a stem cell transplant for acute lymphoblastic leukemia, so the T cells may come from the graft donor. The material sequenced was PBMCs, mostly from graft donor cells, taken 360 days after TCRalphabeta/CD19-depleted stem cell transplant. The J gene is TRBJ2-1, the V gene TRBV20-1, with a weak D call TRBD2 (5 bases). Here the CDR3 DNA reads TGCAGTGCTTGCCGTAGTGTGGGAGATGAGCAGTTCTTC. Protein sequence: CSACRSVGDEQFF.